The 23 T cell receptor beta chains below were found in one sample sequenced in a study of blood T cell repertoires in COVID-19. Here immunoSEQ multiplex PCR was the method, and the copy in TCRdb shows in-frame clones only, minus some. The table shows fewer than 350,000 clones, with over 80% occurring only once. Sequenced material: peripheral blood. The receptors stem from a man under 40 with COVID-19, enrolled during active disease.

This clone was seen more than once but under ten times. The V call is TRBV7-3, the J call TRBJ2-1, with a tentative D call TRBD1 (6 bases). The CDR3 is 14 amino acids. Germline V gene sequence: CDR1 SGHTA, CDR2 FQGTGA. V dropped 1 base and J dropped 6 bases, with 10 bases sitting between them. Written as DNA, the CDR3 is TGTGCCAGCAGCTTAATCACAGGGAGCAATGAGCAGTTCTTC. This sequence encodes CASSLITGSNEQFF.

The J gene is TRBJ1-6, the V gene TRBV2; tentative D call: TRBD1 (6 bases). CDR3 length: 14 residues. Trimming took off 9 bases at V and 7 bases at J, with 16 bases between the two ends. Germline CDR1 and CDR2: SNHLY and FYNNEI. CDR3 amino acids: CASTVTGINSPLHF. Written as DNA, the CDR3 is TGTGCCAGTACTGTTACAGGGATCAATTCACCCCTCCACTTT.

This chain links TRBV3-1 (or the pseudogene TRBV3-2) with TRBJ1-6; D ambiguous. The CDR3 spans 15 residues. V was shortened by 0 bases and J by 0 bases, with 3 bases between the two germline ends. The germline gives CDR1 LGHDT, CDR2 YNNKEL (reference sequence). CDR3 in DNA: TGTGCCAGCAGCCAAGACAACTCCTATAATTCACCCCTCCACTTT. Its protein is CASSQDNSYNSPLHF.

This chain uses TRBV28 with TRBJ1-4; 11 bases match TRBD1. Germline lookup yields CDR1 MDHEN and CDR2 SYDVKM. With V trimmed by 2 bases and J by 7 bases, 6 bases remained unmatched. This CDR3 spans 16 amino acids. CDR3 region: CASSLRTGGAIEKLFF. The CDR3 DNA follows: TGTGCCAGCAGTTTACGGACAGGGGGCGCGATTGAAAAACTGTTTTTT.

The rearrangement links TRBV19 to TRBJ2-7; D gene unclear. CDR3 length: 14 amino acids. Germline V CDR1 and CDR2: LNHDA, SQIVND (reference sequence). V was trimmed by 3 bases and J by 0 bases, leaving 9 bases between them. DNA of the CDR3: TGTGCCAGTAGTATTTTATCGAGCTCCTACGAGCAGTACTTC. This encodes CASSILSSSYEQYF.

The V gene is TRBV19, the J gene TRBJ2-1; TRBD1 matches at 9 bases. This CDR3 region has 15 residues. Trimming took 3 bases from V and 5 from J; bases not matched to a gene: 5. In germline, CDR1 is LNHDA, CDR2 SQIVND (reference sequence). This CDR3 is CASSIPQGAHNEQFF. The CDR3, as DNA: TGTGCCAGTAGTATCCCACAGGGGGCTCACAATGAGCAGTTCTTC. The full variable domain, with the rest looked up from reference TRBV19 and TRBJ2-1, is DGGITQSPKYLFRKEGQNVTLSCEQNLNHDAMYWYRQDPGQGLRLIYYSQIVNDFQKGDIAEGYSVSREKKESFPLTVTSAQKNPTAFYLCASSIPQGAHNEQFFGPGTRLTVL.

The rearrangement joins TRBV28 to TRBJ2-7, with a possible D match to TRBD2 (6 bases). Trimming took 5 bases from V and 2 from J, leaving 13 bases between them. The CDR3 runs 14 residues. Germline lookup yields CDR1 MDHEN and CDR2 SYDVKM. CDR3 loop: CASSPSGLAYEQYF. CDR3 coding DNA: TGTGCCAGCAGTCCATCGGGACTCGCCTACGAGCAGTACTTC.

Details on this clone: A junction boundary mismatches the germline segment, possibly from a read error. The rearrangement links TRBV18 to TRBJ1-2, with 7 bases aligning to TRBD1. Per the germline V gene, CDR1 is KGHSH and CDR2 is LQKENI. The CDR3 length is 13 residues. The CDR3 region has the DNA TGTGCCAGCTCTCCACAGGGGAACTATGGCTACACCTTC. Protein: CASSPQGNYGYTF.

The chain uses TRBV13 and TRBJ2-5; 12 nucleotides match TRBD2. V shed 3 bases, J shed 4 bases, and the junction held 12 bases outside the gene matches. The CDR3 runs 18 residues. The germline CDR1 and CDR2 sequences are PRHDT and FYEKMQ (reference sequence). This CDR3 reads CASSLRTSGIGLGETQYF. DNA of the CDR3: TGTGCCAGCAGCTTGCGGACTAGCGGGATAGGATTGGGAGAGACCCAGTACTTC.

The genes are TRBV19 and TRBJ1-1; D gene uncertain. The germline V gene encodes CDR1 LNHDA and CDR2 SQIVND (reference sequence). Deletions cut 0 bases from V and 0 bases from J, with 8 bases between. The CDR3 contains 15 residues. The chain's CDR3 is CASSIEAGLNTEAFF. As DNA, the CDR3 is TGTGCCAGTAGTATAGAGGCAGGCCTGAACACTGAAGCTTTCTTT.

This chain links TRBV13 with TRBJ2-3, with D maybe TRBD1 (6 bases). The V end lost 0 bases, the J end lost 1 base, and 11 bases lay between the germline ends. The CDR3 has 16 amino acids. Germline V gives CDR1 PRHDT, CDR2 FYEKMQ (reference sequence). For the CDR3, the DNA is TGTGCCAGCAGCTTAGGTCAGGGGCCTGGCACAGATACGCAGTATTTT. Protein: CASSLGQGPGTDTQYF.

The chain joins TRBV29-1 to TRBJ2-7, with 14 bases fitting TRBD2. Per the germline V gene, CDR1 is SQVTM and CDR2 is ANQGSEA. Germline trimming cut 6 bases from V and 7 bases from J; bases unmatched to any gene: 8. CDR3 size: 14 residues. CDR3 region: CSVTGLAGVWEQYF. The CDR3, as DNA: TGCAGCGTGACGGGACTAGCGGGAGTATGGGAGCAGTACTTC.

V and J are TRBV5-6 and TRBJ2-7; TRBD2 agrees at 7 bases. The CDR3 is 16 amino acids. Per germline, CDR1 SGHDT and CDR2 YYEEEE. Trimming cost V 3 bases and J 3 bases; bases outside gene matches: 12. CDR3 loop: CASSSEGDWGGYEQYF. The CDR3 coding sequence is TGTGCCAGCAGCTCCGAAGGGGACTGGGGGGGCTACGAGCAGTACTTC.

This clone appeared a few times. The chain joins TRBV6-2 or TRBV6-3 to TRBJ2-7, with D tentatively TRBD1 (6 bases). Trimming stripped 1 base from V and 3 bases from J, with 7 bases between. CDR1 MNHEY and CDR2 SVGEGT come from the germline V gene. This CDR3 has 13 amino acids. The CDR3 spells CASSYLGGYEQYF. In DNA, the CDR3 is TGTGCCAGCAGTTACTTAGGGGGCTACGAGCAGTACTTC.

The gene calls are TRBV6-2 or TRBV6-3 and TRBJ2-7, with 9 bases aligning to TRBD1. The CDR3 spans 15 residues. From germline, CDR1 is MNHEY and CDR2 SVGEGT. V dropped 6 bases and J dropped 6; count of bases not matched to a gene: 12. CDR3 nucleotide sequence: TGTGCCAGCAGCCTAACACAGGGGGCGCTGGGCGAGCAGTACTTC. This gives the protein CASSLTQGALGEQYF.

This chain links TRBV5-1 with TRBJ2-5; 14 bases are shared with TRBD2. With 3 bases clipped from V and 5 bases from J, the junction kept 9 bases outside the gene matches. Germline CDR1 and CDR2: SGHRS and YFSETQ. CDR3 size: 17 residues. DNA of the CDR3: TGCGCCAGCAGCTCCGGACTAGCGGGAGGCGGGCGGGAGACCCAGTACTTC. Its protein is CASSSGLAGGGRETQYF.

The rearrangement joins TRBV27 to TRBJ2-3, with 8 bases identical to TRBD1. The ends lost 5 bases at V and 3 bases at J; junction bases unmatched: 7. CDR1 is MNHEY, CDR2 SMNVEV, per germline (reference sequence). The CDR3 totals 15 residues. This CDR3 is CASSLDRGGTDTQYF. CDR3 bases: TGTGCCAGCAGTCTCGACAGGGGAGGAACAGATACGCAGTATTTT.

This sequence joins TRBV7-3 and TRBJ2-2; D possibly corresponds to TRBD2 (6 bases). Germline CDR1 and CDR2: SGHTA and FQGTGA. The CDR3 sequence is 15 residues long. V was pared by 5 bases and J by 7 bases, with 17 bases between. In nucleotides, the CDR3 is TGTGCCAGCAGCCCTGCGGGGAGGCGGGGCGGGGAGCTGTTTTTT. It codes for CASSPAGRRGGELFF.

J is TRBJ2-5 and V is TRBV7-2; 7 bases align to TRBD2. The CDR3 has 15 amino acids. Germline lookup yields CDR1 SGHTA and CDR2 FQGNSA. The V gene end was trimmed by 5 bases and the J gene end by 5 bases; junction bases not matched to a gene: 11. CDR3 bases: TGTGCCAGCAGCCTGGAAGGACTAGGGCCGGAGACCCAGTACTTC. Its translation is CASSLEGLGPETQYF.

This clone was observed a single time. V is TRBV6-6 and J is TRBJ2-4; perhaps TRBD2 as D (6 bases). V was trimmed by 3 bases and J by 1 base, leaving 13 bases between them. CDR3 length: 16 residues. Germline values: CDR1 MNHNY, CDR2 SVGAGI (reference sequence). The CDR3 here is CASSYIRRVAKNIQYF. Written as DNA, the CDR3 is TGTGCCAGCAGTTATATTCGGAGGGTGGCCAAAAACATTCAGTACTTC.

This rearrangement joins TRBV2 to TRBJ2-5, with D hard to call. This CDR3 comprises 12 residues. Germline values: CDR1 SNHLY, CDR2 FYNNEI. The V end lost 3 bases, the J end lost 2 bases, and 4 bases lay between the germline ends. CDR3 nucleotide sequence: TGTGCCAGCAGTGATCCGCAAGAGACCCAGTACTTC. Amino acid sequence: CASSDPQETQYF.

The V and J genes are TRBV27 and TRBJ1-2; the match to TRBD1 covers 10 bases. The CDR3 spans 15 residues. The germline gives CDR1 MNHEY, CDR2 SMNVEV (reference sequence). V trimming: 5 bases; J trimming: 6 bases; junction bases outside the gene matches: 9. CDR3 sequence: CASSNPRDRGNGYTF. The CDR3 DNA reads as TGTGCCAGCAGTAACCCCCGGGACAGGGGTAATGGCTACACCTTC.

This sequence joins TRBV19 and TRBJ2-1, with 7 bases identical to TRBD2. The germline gives CDR1 LNHDA, CDR2 SQIVND (reference sequence). The CDR3 has 16 residues. With 8 bases clipped from V and 1 base from J, the junction kept 11 bases outside the gene matches. The CDR3 DNA reads as TGTGCCAGTCGCCGGGCTAGCGGATTTTCCTACAATGAGCAGTTCTTC. Its protein is CASRRASGFSYNEQFF.